The source of this T cell receptor (beta chain) is a study of vaccination effects on CD4 cells after COVID-19. General observations from the study: Researchers reported few convalescent patients and no early post-infection timepoints in the study.

Sequencing was performed with immunoSEQ multiplex PCR; in TCRdb, only in-frame clones are kept and a portion is missing. The table shows some 27,000 clones, with around 67% occurring only once. Peptide-pool stimulation followed by sequencing identified expanded antigen-specific CD4+ clonotypes in the ViraFEST assay. It was after approximately 11 days of culture that CD4+ T cells were isolated. Two-dose vaccination with either BNT162b2 or mRNA-1273 was given to the participants. Nucleocapsid antibody tests were negative, and the vaccine recipients had no prior SARS-CoV-2 infection. As for this clone: Its antigen remains unknown.

Germline lookup yields CDR1 SGDLS and CDR2 YYNGEE. Trimming pared 3 bases from V and 0 bases from J, leaving 14 bases between. This CDR3 is built from 16 residues. This clonotype originated in a human donor who received a COVID-19 vaccine. The sequences come from CD4+ T cells from PBMCs cultured with HCoV-NL63 spike peptides, collected after COVID-19 vaccination. The V gene is TRBV9, the J gene TRBJ2-3; D ambiguous. The CDR3 is CASSERPDSSTDTQYF. Written as DNA, the CDR3 is TGTGCCAGCAGCGAAAGACCAGACTCTAGCACAGATACGCAGTATTTT.